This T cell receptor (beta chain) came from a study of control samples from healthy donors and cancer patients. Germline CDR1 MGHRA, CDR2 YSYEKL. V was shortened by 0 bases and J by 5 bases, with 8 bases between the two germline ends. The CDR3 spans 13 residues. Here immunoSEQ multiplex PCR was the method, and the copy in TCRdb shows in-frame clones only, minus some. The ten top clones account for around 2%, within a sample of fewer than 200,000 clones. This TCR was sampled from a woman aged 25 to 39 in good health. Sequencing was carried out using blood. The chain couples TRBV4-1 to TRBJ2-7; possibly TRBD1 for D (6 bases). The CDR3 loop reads CASSQDRGNEQYF. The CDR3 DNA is TGCGCCAGCAGCCAAGATAGGGGGAACGAGCAGTACTTC.